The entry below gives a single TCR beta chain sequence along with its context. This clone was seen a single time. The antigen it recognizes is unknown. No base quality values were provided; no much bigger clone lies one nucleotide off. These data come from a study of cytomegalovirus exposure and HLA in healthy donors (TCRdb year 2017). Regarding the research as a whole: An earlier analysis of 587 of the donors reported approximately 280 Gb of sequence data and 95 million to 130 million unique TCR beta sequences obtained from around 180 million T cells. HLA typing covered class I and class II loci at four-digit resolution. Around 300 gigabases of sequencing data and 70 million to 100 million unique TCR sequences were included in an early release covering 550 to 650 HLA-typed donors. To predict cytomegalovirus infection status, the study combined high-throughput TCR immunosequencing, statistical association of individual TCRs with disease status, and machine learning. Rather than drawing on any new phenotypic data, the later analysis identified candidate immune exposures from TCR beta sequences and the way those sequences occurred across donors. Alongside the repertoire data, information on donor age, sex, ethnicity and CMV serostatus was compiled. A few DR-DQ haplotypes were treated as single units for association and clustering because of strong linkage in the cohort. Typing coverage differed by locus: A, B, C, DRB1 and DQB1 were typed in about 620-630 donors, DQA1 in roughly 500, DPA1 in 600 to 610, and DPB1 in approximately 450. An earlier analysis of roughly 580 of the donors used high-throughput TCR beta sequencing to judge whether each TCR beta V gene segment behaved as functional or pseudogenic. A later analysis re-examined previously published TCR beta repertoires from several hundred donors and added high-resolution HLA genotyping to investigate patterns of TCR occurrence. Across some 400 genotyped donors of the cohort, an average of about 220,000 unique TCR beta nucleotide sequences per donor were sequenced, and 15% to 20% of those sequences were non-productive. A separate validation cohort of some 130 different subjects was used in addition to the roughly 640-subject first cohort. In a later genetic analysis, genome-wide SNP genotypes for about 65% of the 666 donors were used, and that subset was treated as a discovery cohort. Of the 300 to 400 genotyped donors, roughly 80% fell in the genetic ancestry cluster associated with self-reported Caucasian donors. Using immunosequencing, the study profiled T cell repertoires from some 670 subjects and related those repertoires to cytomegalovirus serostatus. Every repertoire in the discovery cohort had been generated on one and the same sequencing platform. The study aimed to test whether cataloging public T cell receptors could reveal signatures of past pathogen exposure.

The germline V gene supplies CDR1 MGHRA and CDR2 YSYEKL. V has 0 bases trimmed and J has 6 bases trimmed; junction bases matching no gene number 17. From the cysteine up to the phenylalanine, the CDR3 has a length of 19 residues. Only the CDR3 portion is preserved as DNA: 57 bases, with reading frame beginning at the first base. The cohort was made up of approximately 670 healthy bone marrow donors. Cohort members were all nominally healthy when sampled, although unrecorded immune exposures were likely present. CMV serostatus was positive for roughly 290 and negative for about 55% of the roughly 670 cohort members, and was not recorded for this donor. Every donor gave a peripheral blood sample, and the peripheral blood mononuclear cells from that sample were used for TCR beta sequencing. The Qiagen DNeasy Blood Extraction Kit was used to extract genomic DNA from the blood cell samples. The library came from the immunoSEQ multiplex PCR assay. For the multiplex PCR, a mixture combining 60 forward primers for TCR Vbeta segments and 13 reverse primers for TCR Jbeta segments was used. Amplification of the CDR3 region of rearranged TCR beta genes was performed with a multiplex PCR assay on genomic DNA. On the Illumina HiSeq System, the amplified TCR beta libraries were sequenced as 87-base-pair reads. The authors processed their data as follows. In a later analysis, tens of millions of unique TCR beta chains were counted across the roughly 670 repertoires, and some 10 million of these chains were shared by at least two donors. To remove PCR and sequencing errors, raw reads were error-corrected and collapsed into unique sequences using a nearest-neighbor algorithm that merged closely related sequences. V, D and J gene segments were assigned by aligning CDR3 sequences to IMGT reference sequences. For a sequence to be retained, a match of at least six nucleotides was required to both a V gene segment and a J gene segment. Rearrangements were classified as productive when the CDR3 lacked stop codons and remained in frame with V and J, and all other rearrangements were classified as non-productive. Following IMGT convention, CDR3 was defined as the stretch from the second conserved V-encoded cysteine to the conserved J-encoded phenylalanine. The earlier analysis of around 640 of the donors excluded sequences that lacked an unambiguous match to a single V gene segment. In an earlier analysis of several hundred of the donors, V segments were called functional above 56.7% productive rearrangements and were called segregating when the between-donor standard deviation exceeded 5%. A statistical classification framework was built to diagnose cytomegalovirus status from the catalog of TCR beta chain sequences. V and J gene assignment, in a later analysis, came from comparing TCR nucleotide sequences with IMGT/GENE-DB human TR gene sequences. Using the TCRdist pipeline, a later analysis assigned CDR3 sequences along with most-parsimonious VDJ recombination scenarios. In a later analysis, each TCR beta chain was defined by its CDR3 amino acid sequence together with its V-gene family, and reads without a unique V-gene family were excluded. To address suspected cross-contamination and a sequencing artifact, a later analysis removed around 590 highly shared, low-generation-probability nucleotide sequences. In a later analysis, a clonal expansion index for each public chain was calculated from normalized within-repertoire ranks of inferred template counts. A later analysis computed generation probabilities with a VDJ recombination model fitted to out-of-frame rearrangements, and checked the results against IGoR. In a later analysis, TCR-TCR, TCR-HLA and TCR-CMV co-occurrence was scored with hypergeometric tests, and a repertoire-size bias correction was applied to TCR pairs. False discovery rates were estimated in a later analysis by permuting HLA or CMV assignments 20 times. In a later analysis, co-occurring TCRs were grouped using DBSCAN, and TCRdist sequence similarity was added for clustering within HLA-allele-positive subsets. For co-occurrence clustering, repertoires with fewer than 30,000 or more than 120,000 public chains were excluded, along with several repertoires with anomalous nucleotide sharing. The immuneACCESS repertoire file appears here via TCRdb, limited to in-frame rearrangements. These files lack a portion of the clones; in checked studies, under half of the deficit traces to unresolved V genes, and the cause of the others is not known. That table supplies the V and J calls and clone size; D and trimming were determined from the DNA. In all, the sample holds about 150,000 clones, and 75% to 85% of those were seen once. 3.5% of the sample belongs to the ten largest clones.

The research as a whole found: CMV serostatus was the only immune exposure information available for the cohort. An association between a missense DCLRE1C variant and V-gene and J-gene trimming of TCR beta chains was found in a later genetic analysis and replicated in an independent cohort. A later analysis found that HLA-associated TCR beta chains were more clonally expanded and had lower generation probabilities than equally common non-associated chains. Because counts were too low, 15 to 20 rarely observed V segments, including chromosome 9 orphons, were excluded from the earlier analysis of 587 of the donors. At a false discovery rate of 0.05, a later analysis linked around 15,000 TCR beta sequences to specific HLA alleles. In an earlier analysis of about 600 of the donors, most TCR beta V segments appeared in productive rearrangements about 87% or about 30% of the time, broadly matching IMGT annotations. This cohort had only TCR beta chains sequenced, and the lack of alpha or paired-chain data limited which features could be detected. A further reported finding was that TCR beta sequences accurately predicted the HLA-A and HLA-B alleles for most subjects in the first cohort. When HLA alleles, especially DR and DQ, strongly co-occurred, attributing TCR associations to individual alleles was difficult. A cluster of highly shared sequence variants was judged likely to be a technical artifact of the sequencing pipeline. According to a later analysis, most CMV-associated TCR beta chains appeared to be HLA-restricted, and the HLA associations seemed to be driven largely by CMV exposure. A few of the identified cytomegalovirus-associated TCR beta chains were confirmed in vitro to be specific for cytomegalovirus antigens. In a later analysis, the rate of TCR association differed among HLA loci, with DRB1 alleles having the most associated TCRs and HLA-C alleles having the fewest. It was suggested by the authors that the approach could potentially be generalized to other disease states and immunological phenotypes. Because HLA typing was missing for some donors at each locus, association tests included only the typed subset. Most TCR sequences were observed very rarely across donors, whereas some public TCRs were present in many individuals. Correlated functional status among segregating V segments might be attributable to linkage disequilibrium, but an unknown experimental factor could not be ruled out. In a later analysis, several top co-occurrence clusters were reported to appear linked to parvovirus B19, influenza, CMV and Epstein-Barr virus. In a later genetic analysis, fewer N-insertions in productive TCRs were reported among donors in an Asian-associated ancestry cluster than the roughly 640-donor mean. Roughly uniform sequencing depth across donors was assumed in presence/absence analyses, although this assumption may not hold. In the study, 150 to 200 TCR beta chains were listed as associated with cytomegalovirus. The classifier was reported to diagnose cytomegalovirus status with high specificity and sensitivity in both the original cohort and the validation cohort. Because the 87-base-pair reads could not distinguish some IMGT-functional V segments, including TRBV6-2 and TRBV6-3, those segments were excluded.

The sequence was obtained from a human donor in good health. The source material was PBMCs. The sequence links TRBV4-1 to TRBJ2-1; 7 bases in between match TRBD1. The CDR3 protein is CASSQDRDRVGTSANEQFF. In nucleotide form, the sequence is TGCGCCAGCAGCCAAGATCGGGACAGAGTAGGGACCTCCGCCAATGAGCAGTTCTTC.